This T cell receptor beta chain is drawn from a study of blood T cell repertoires in COVID-19 (TCRdb year 2020). Describing the broader study: The collaborator samples originated in the United States, Italy and Spain and spanned the acute and convalescent phases of COVID-19. The material from the prospective study consisted of cDNA or gDNA derived from T cells, B-cell-depleted T cells, or PBMCs. Deeply sampled blood TCRbeta repertoires from subjects exposed to, actively infected with, or recovered from COVID-19 were included in the dataset. The repertoires were made available in a free public database intended to serve as a resource for research on the immune response to SARS-CoV-2. Samples came from the ongoing ImmuneRACE study (first 160 participants) plus 1,254 subjects from 6 global collaborators. Nearly every sample came with metadata listing a de-identified subject ID, COVID-19 status, age in years and sex. HLA class I and class II types, where available, came from metadata supplied by the sample provider rather than from assay-based typing.

As for this clone: Its target antigen remains unknown. No base-level quality is on record; no much larger clone is a single base apart.

The collaborating institutions used their own protocols to collect whole blood in K2EDTA tubes. Collaborator samples were shipped for TCRbeta analysis as frozen whole blood, isolated PBMCs, or DNA extracted from either sample type. The immunoSEQ Assay, a bias-controlled multiplex PCR, was used to amplify TCRbeta CDR3 regions from genomic DNA. Per the original workflow: The number of nucleated cells in each sample was estimated by amplification of reference gene primers within the assay. To quantify the absolute abundance of each unique TCRbeta CDR3 rearrangement, sequence reads were collapsed and filtered. For each sample, productive Simpson clonality was calculated by taking the square root of Simpson's diversity index across productive rearrangements. TCRdb took this table from immuneACCESS and kept in-frame rearrangements with V and J called. Such tables lack part of the clones; where checked against another copy, unresolved V genes explain under half of the gap, and the rest is unexplained. V and J calls and clone size are those listed in that table; D and trimming were worked out from the DNA. The sample records around 7,800 clones, approximately 85% of which are singletons. Jointly, the top ten make up about 17% of the sample.

V is pruned by 8 bases and J by 2 bases, leaving 8 bases of the junction without a gene match. CDR1 and CDR2 are read off the germline V gene as SNHLY and FYNNEI. The cysteine opens and the phenylalanine closes a CDR3 of 15 amino acids. Just CDR3 DNA is preserved here, 45 bases in frame from base 1. Broader findings and caveats from the paper: The quantity of clinical and demographic metadata differed by source and by participant and was supplied without curation.

The sequenced sample consisted of peripheral blood. The sequence derives from a woman aged 55-69 years with active COVID-19. The rearrangement joined TRBV2 to TRBJ2-1; 8 bases in between match TRBD1. The CDR3 corresponds to CASGQQGAAYNEQFF. Here is the DNA: TGTGCCAGCGGACAGCAGGGGGCGGCCTACAATGAGCAGTTCTTC.